The 19 T cell receptor beta chains presented below share a single source sample, sequenced in a study of immune cell composition in non-small cell lung cancer. The method was immunoSEQ multiplex PCR; TCRdb's version includes in-frame clones alone and lacks a portion of them. The sample shows some 3,200 clones, roughly four fifths of them seen only once. Sequences were obtained from lung tumor tissue. The receptors stem from a human donor with non-small cell lung cancer.

The chain joins TRBV28 to TRBJ2-7; 10 bases are shared with TRBD2. Germline CDR1 and CDR2: MDHEN and SYDVKM. This CDR3 is 16 amino acids long. Trimming took 3 bases from V and 0 from J; bases not matched to a gene: 5. CDR3 loop: CASSFFSGRSSYEQYF. DNA for the CDR3: TGTGCCAGCAGTTTCTTTAGCGGGAGGAGCTCCTACGAGCAGTACTTC.

The chain is built from TRBV5-4 and TRBJ2-7; TRBD1 might be the D (6 bases). CDR3 length equals 14 residues. Germline CDR1 SGHNT, CDR2 YYREEE (reference sequence). V was pared by 4 bases and J by 2 bases, with 13 bases between. The CDR3 coding sequence is TGTGCCAGCAGCGGAGACAGGTGGACCTACGAGCAGTACTTC. It translates to CASSGDRWTYEQYF.

The chain is built from TRBV7-9 and TRBJ1-1; no definite D call. Between the trimmed V and J ends, which lost 1 base and 12 bases, there was a span of 12 bases. Per germline, CDR1 SEHNR and CDR2 FQNEAQ (reference sequence). CDR3 length: 12 amino acids. The CDR3 DNA is TGTGCCAGCAGCTTAGATCAACACGACACTTTCTTT. Encoded protein: CASSLDQHDTFF. The full variable domain, in which reference TRBV7-9 and TRBJ1-1 provide the parts outside the CDR3, is DTGVSQNPRHKITKRGQNVTFRCDPISEHNRLYWYRQTLGQGPEFLTYFQNEAQLEKSRLLSDRFSAERPKGSFSTLEIQRTEQGDSAMYLCASSLDQHDTFFGQGTRLTVV.

The chain employs TRBV4-1 and TRBJ2-4, with TRBD2 matching over 7 bases. This CDR3 has 15 residues. V was clipped by 3 bases and J by 5 bases; unmatched bases: 7. Per germline, CDR1 MGHRA and CDR2 YSYEKL. CDR3 amino acids: CASSHPGRGENIQYF. CDR3 nucleotide sequence: TGCGCCAGCAGCCACCCGGGACGGGGGGAAAACATTCAGTACTTC.

This clone was counted once. The chain uses TRBV2 and TRBJ1-1; 7 bases map to TRBD1. V trimming: 7 bases; J trimming: 4 bases; junction bases outside the gene matches: 6. The germline V gene encodes CDR1 SNHLY and CDR2 FYNNEI. The CDR3 is made up of 13 amino acids. The CDR3 reads CASTKGASTEAFF. CDR3 DNA: TGTGCCAGCACTAAGGGGGCGAGCACTGAAGCTTTCTTT.

The chain recombines TRBV7-2 with TRBJ2-5; D is unclear. V was shortened by 2 bases and J by 11 bases, with 18 bases between the two germline ends. The CDR3 sequence is 14 residues long. CDR1 is SGHTA, CDR2 FQGNSA, per germline. The CDR3 loop reads CASSLFDSATEQYF. CDR3 nucleotides: TGTGCCAGCAGCTTATTTGACTCGGCTACGGAGCAGTACTTC.

The chain couples TRBV4-1 to TRBJ1-5, with D maybe TRBD1 (6 bases). This CDR3 has 18 residues. CDR1 and CDR2 (germline): MGHRA, YSYEKL. The germline V and J ends were trimmed by 3 bases and 0 bases, with 18 bases remaining between them. The CDR3 region is CASSQGAGRLYSNQPQHF. The DNA for the CDR3 is TGCGCCAGCAGCCAGGGGGCAGGACGGCTATATAGCAATCAGCCCCAGCATTTT.

The chain carries TRBV19 and TRBJ1-5, with a tentative D call TRBD1 (6 bases). The V end was cut by 5 bases, the J end by 4 bases, with 15 bases between. Germline V gene data show CDR1 as LNHDA and CDR2 as SQIVND (reference sequence). This CDR3 has 15 residues. The CDR3 is CASSYGGLPNQPQHF. In DNA, the CDR3 is TGTGCCAGTAGTTACGGGGGGCTGCCGAATCAGCCCCAGCATTTT.

This clone occurred once. The rearrangement uses TRBV7-9 and TRBJ2-3; D is unclear. The CDR3 has 14 amino acids. CDR1 is SEHNR and CDR2 is FQNEAQ in the germline V gene (reference sequence). With 5 bases removed from V and 5 bases from J, the gap between germline ends came to 14 bases. The CDR3 DNA follows: TGTGCCAGCAGCAGGAGTACCCGAGAAGATACGCAGTATTTT. This encodes CASSRSTREDTQYF. Full variable domain (remainder filled in from reference TRBV7-9 and TRBJ2-3): DTGVSQNPRHKITKRGQNVTFRCDPISEHNRLYWYRQTLGQGPEFLTYFQNEAQLEKSRLLSDRFSAERPKGSFSTLEIQRTEQGDSAMYLCASSRSTREDTQYFGPGTRLTVL.

This clone has only a few counts. This chain links TRBV19 with TRBJ2-5; 8 positions agree with TRBD2. The germline V gene has CDR1 LNHDA and CDR2 SQIVND (reference sequence). The CDR3 sequence is 13 residues long. Trimming took 6 bases from V and 3 from J; bases not matched to a gene: 3. This chain's CDR3 is CASRREVEETQYF. The CDR3 region has the DNA TGTGCCAGTAGGCGGGAGGTAGAAGAGACCCAGTACTTC.

The chain links TRBV19 to TRBJ2-7, with 8 bases identical to TRBD2. The length of the CDR3 is 15 residues. The ends lost 2 bases at V and 3 bases at J; junction bases unmatched: 6. Germline V CDR1 and CDR2: LNHDA, SQIVND (reference sequence). The DNA for the CDR3 is TGTGCCAGTAGTATATCCGGACTAGCCTACTACGAGCAGTACTTC. Protein: CASSISGLAYYEQYF.

V is TRBV5-1 and J is TRBJ2-1; 7 nucleotides match TRBD2. The V segment lost 2 bases and the J segment 1 base; nucleotides outside the gene matches: 3. The V gene's germline CDR1 is SGHRS and CDR2 YFSETQ. There are 15 residues in the CDR3. CDR3 sequence reads: CASSLWEGSYNEQFF. The CDR3 region has the DNA TGCGCCAGCAGCTTATGGGAGGGTTCCTACAATGAGCAGTTCTTC. Combining the CDR3 with reference TRBV5-1 and TRBJ2-1 gives the whole variable domain KAGVTQTPRYLIKTRGQQVTLSCSPISGHRSVSWYQQTPGQGLQFLFEYFSETQRNKGNFPGRFSGRQFSNSRSEMNVSTLELGDSALYLCASSLWEGSYNEQFFGPGTRLTVL.

The chain links TRBV11-2 to TRBJ1-5; 7 positions agree with TRBD1. The CDR3 runs 14 residues. CDR1 and CDR2 (germline): SGHAT, FQNNGV. With 5 bases clipped from V and 2 bases from J, the junction kept 3 bases outside the gene matches. CDR3 sequence (DNA): TGTGCCAGCAGCCCTACAGGGGGCAATCAGCCCCAGCATTTT. Its protein product is CASSPTGGNQPQHF.

Concerning this clone itself: An end of the junction does not agree with germline; a read error may underlie this. The J gene is TRBJ2-7, the V gene TRBV6-6; D may be TRBD1 (5 bases). CDR1 is MNHNY and CDR2 is SVGAGI in the germline V gene (reference sequence). This CDR3 contains 13 residues. DNA of the CDR3: TGTGCCAGCAGTTACGGAGTCAGGGCCGAGGAGTACTTC. This codes for CASSYGVRAEEYF.

The V call is TRBV7-9, the J call TRBJ2-5; perhaps TRBD2 as D (5 bases). This CDR3 has 14 amino acids. V was cut by 5 bases and J by 5 bases, with 15 bases left in between. From germline, CDR1 is SEHNR and CDR2 FQNEAQ (reference sequence). CDR3 coding DNA: TGTGCCAGCAGCCCGTGGGCACGCGGGGAGACCCAGTACTTC. Amino acid sequence: CASSPWARGETQYF.

For this clone: One end of the junction is discordant with germline, which a read error may explain. The chain combines TRBV5-8 with TRBJ2-7, with TRBD2 as a possible D gene (6 bases). Germline loops: CDR1 SGHTS, CDR2 YDEGEE. The CDR3 sequence is 15 residues long. The CDR3 DNA follows: TGTGCCAACAGCTTGGCCAGCGTCCTAGCGTACGAGCAGTACTTC. The encoded protein is CANSLASVLAYEQYF.

V is TRBV19 and J is TRBJ2-7; D possibly corresponds to TRBD1 (5 bases). The V gene's germline CDR1 is LNHDA and CDR2 SQIVND (reference sequence). V shed 6 bases and J shed 2 bases, with 14 bases lying between them. The CDR3 is 14 residues long. CDR3 in DNA: TGTGCCAGTAGCCCGATGGACATGCCCTACGAGCAGTACTTC. Its translation is CASSPMDMPYEQYF.

This clone was counted a single time. The chain couples TRBV7-9 to TRBJ2-1, with D possibly being TRBD1 (7 bases). The germline gives CDR1 SEHNR, CDR2 FQNEAQ (reference sequence). V lost 5 bases to trimming and J lost 8 bases, with 22 bases between them. CDR3 length: 16 residues. Here the CDR3 reads CASSPQAGLRGDEQFF. CDR3 nucleotide sequence: TGTGCCAGCAGCCCACAGGCCGGGCTCAGGGGGGATGAGCAGTTCTTC.

This clone was seen more than once but under ten times. This chain joins TRBV19 and TRBJ2-6; no reliable D call. Trimming took 6 bases from V and 2 from J, leaving 11 bases between them. CDR1 is LNHDA, CDR2 SQIVND, per germline (reference sequence). The CDR3 loop spans 15 amino acids. CDR3 in DNA: TGTGCCAGTAGGAGTTCAGGTCCTGGGGCCAACGTCCTGACTTTC. Its translation is CASRSSGPGANVLTF.